This TCR beta chain was recorded in a study of CD8+ T cells in alopecia areata. Whole-study findings and limits: Possibly because of HLA-related factors, TCR sharing was less clear across patients than in mice. The study found that many expanded lesional clones persisted in scalp and blood during tofacitinib.

A note on this clone: Its matching antigen is unknown.

Treatment here: oral pan-JAK inhibitor, 5-10 mg twice daily. Researchers took lesional scalp punch biopsies and peripheral blood from people who were alopecia areata patients. With 2 bases removed from V and 0 bases from J, the gap between germline ends came to 10 bases. Germline CDR1 MNHEY, CDR2 SVGAGI. The length of the CDR3 is 15 residues. RNA extraction and reverse transcription yielded cDNA as sequencing template. The protocol was immunoSEQ multiplex PCR, while the TCRdb copy is restricted to in-frame clones and leaves out a portion. The table lists about 110,000 clones, roughly 50% of them singletons.

The chain uses TRBV6-5 and TRBJ1-2, with unresolved D. This clonotype was sampled from a human donor with alopecia areata. Sample: CD8+ T cells sorted from blood, taken at week 24, from a patient treated with tofacitinib. CDR3 residues: CASSYGESANYGYTF. The CDR3 DNA reads TGTGCCAGCAGTTACGGGGAGTCCGCTAACTATGGCTACACCTTC.